This TCR beta chain was captured by sequencing in a study of identical twins. TCRdb re-called the 5' RACE reads with MiXCR, one entry per CDR3 protein. The sample consists of about 150,000 distinct CDR3 sequences, around 3.6% of them appearing once. Broader study findings: Clonotypes of the beta chain that were abundant in cord blood carried fewer insertions (memory repertoires showed none).

There are many counts of this clonotype. Antigen specificity is unknown. The TCR comes from a man aged 18 to 30 in good health. Sequencing used memory T cells sorted from blood.

The CDR3 sequence: CASKVNQETQYF. CDR3 DNA: TGCGCCAGCAAAGTCAACCAAGAGACCCAGTACTTC. V and J are TRBV5-1 and TRBJ2-5; D gene uncertain. The CDR3 sequence is 12 residues long. V lost 6 bases and J 0 bases, leaving 6 bases between the germline ends. The germline gives CDR1 SGHRS, CDR2 YFSETQ. Looking up the rest from reference TRBV5-1 and TRBJ2-5 gives the full variable domain: KAGVTQTPRYLIKTRGQQVTLSCSPISGHRSVSWYQQTPGQGLQFLFEYFSETQRNKGNFPGRFSGRQFSNSRSEMNVSTLELGDSALYLCASKVNQETQYFGPGTRLLVL.